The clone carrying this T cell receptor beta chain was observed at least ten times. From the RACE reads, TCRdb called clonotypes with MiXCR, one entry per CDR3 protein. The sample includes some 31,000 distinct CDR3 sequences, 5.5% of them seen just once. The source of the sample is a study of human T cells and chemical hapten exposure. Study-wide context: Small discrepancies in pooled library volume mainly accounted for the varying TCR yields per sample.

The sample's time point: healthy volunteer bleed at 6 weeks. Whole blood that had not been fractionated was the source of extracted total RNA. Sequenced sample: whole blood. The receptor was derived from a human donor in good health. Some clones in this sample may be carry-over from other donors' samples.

The CDR3 nucleotides are TGTGCCATCAGTGTGAGGCAGGGGGCCGGTCAGCCCCAGCATTTT. This encodes CAISVRQGAGQPQHF. The J gene is TRBJ1-5, the V gene TRBV10-3; 8 bases align to TRBD1. The CDR3 covers 15 residues. Unmatched junction bases numbered 8, after V lost 4 bases and J lost 6 bases. The germline V gene has CDR1 ENHRY and CDR2 SYGVKD.